This note documents a single T cell receptor (beta chain) sequence. Antigen: not known. These data come from a study of cytomegalovirus exposure and HLA in healthy donors. Sequencing was performed with immunoSEQ multiplex PCR; in TCRdb, only in-frame clones are kept and a portion is missing. The data show fewer than 150,000 clones, roughly 86% seen once. CDR1 is GTSNPN, CDR2 SVGIG, per germline (reference sequence). The CDR3 is 14 residues long. The V end was cut by 4 bases, the J end by 5 bases, with 17 bases between. General observations from the study: The study designated 164 TCR beta chains cytomegalovirus-associated. For most TCR sequences rarity was the rule, although some public TCRs occurred in many donors.

The sequenced sample consisted of PBMCs. This sequence originates from a man aged 18 to 29 in good health and CMV-seronegative. The chain uses TRBV30 and TRBJ1-1; weak D call: TRBD1 (6 bases). CDR3 DNA: TGTGCCTGGACCATGGACAGCGGTTGGACTGAAGCTTTCTTT. Translating gives CAWTMDSGWTEAFF.